A selection of T cell receptor beta chains follows, all from one sample in a study of T cell repertoires in cytomegalovirus infection. Via MiXCR, TCRdb re-called the reads, giving one row per CDR3 protein. The sample includes about 490,000 distinct CDR3 sequences, around 11% of them seen just once. The sequencing input was PBMCs. These receptors all stem from a human donor in good health (CMV status not recorded). Some clones in this sample may be carry-over from other donors' samples. CDR3s include the opening cysteine and the closing phenylalanine or tryptophan. The D gene is left open where the match is weak. For some rows the clone size is stated as once, few or many, or as a class when expanded; others skip it.

TRBJ1-1 | many | NA | TRBV7-3 | CASSPGSNTEAFF | TGTGCCAGCAGCCCAGGATCGAACACTGAAGCTTTCTTT
TRBJ2-5 | many | TRBD2 | TRBV7-8 | CASSLDSGGAETQYF | TGTGCCAGCAGCTTAGATAGCGGGGGGGCGGAGACCCAGTACTTC
TRBJ2-2 | many | TRBD2 | TRBV28 | CASRRLAGATGELFF | TGTGCCAGCAGACGTCTAGCGGGAGCGACCGGGGAGCTGTTTTTT
TRBJ2-5 | few | TRBD1 | TRBV24-1 | CATSDSWTGRRRVKYQETQYF | TGTGCCACCAGTGATTCCTGGACAGGGAGACGGAGGGTGAAGTACCAAGAGACCCAGTACTTC
TRBJ2-7 | many | NA | TRBV7-2 | CASSLDGYNEQYF | TGTGCCAGCAGCTTAGATGGTTACAACGAGCAGTACTTC
TRBJ2-1 | few | TRBD2 | TRBV20-1 | CSAVGGGGRDGEQFF | TGCAGTGCCGTTGGGGGGGGCGGGAGGGATGGAGAGCAGTTCTTC
TRBJ1-4 | NA | TRBD1 | TRBV2 | CASSEGQGDEKLFF | TGTGCCAGCAGTGAGGGACAGGGGGATGAAAAACTGTTTTTT
TRBJ1-3 | NA | TRBD1 | TRBV29-1 | CSASRTGAGNTIYF | TGCAGCGCTAGCCGGACAGGGGCAGGAAACACCATATATTTT
TRBJ2-3 | many | NA | TRBV7-2 | CASRQRAGTDTQYF | TGTGCCAGCAGACAGCGGGCCGGCACAGATACGCAGTATTTT
TRBJ2-3 | many | TRBD2 | TRBV24-1 | CATSARSSGGSTDTQYF | TGTGCCACCAGCGCTCGATCTTCGGGGGGGTCCACAGATACGCAGTATTTT
TRBJ2-7 | few | NA | TRBV2 | CASSTHEDRPVEEQYF | TGTGCCAGCAGTACACATGAGGATCGCCCGGTGGAGGAGCAGTACTTC
TRBJ1-5 | few | TRBD1 | TRBV28 | CASSFDRGHSNQPQHF | TGTGCCAGCAGTTTCGACAGGGGGCATAGCAATCAGCCCCAGCATTTT
TRBJ1-1 | many | NA | TRBV18 | CATGEGNMNTEAFF | TGTGCCACCGGAGAGGGGAACATGAACACTGAAGCTTTCTTT
TRBJ1-1 | few | NA | TRBV20-1 | CSAMHFVRGAFF | TGCAGTGCTATGCACTTTGTTAGAGGAGCTTTCTTT
TRBJ2-1 | few | NA | TRBV6-2/TRBV6-3 | CASTVGRSSYNEQFF | TGTGCCAGCACGGTGGGGCGAAGCTCCTACAATGAGCAGTTCTTC
TRBJ2-3 | NA | TRBD1 | TRBV2 | CASKGAPSTDTQYF | TGTGCCAGCAAGGGGGCACCCTCCACAGATACGCAGTATTTT
TRBJ1-4 | many | NA | TRBV7-9 | CASSSLIGEKLFF | TGTGCCAGCAGCTCCTTAATCGGAGAAAAACTGTTTTTT
TRBJ1-1 | many | NA | TRBV7-2 | CASRPGQMNTEAFF | TGTGCCAGCAGGCCGGGACAAATGAACACTGAAGCTTTCTTT
TRBJ2-5 | many | NA | TRBV20-1 | CSAPWGRGDLETQYF | TGCAGTGCTCCATGGGGCAGGGGAGACTTGGAGACCCAGTACTTC
TRBJ2-5 | many | NA | TRBV7-6 | CASSLGRLLKGLQETQYF | TGTGCCAGCAGCTTAGGTCGGCTACTTAAGGGTCTTCAAGAGACCCAGTACTTC
TRBJ1-1 | many | TRBD1 | TRBV19 | CASSLRDRVTEAFF | TGTGCCAGTAGTCTCCGGGACAGGGTGACTGAAGCTTTCTTT
TRBJ2-7 | many | NA | TRBV7-8 | CASSPSAGYEQYF | TGTGCCAGCAGCCCCTCCGCCGGCTACGAGCAGTACTTC
TRBJ2-1 | many | NA | TRBV20-1 | CSARDLGGGNYNEQFF | TGCAGTGCTAGAGACTTGGGGGGCGGAAACTACAATGAGCAGTTCTTC
TRBJ1-5 | many | NA | TRBV4-2 | CASSQDPGPPTNQPQHF | TGTGCCAGCAGCCAAGATCCGGGCCCTCCCACGAATCAGCCCCAGCATTTT
TRBJ2-2 | many | NA | TRBV7-2 | CAEQVAAGELFF | TGTGCCGAGCAGGTGGCGGCCGGGGAGCTGTTTTTT
TRBJ1-3 | many | NA | TRBV12-3/TRBV12-4 | CASSLVGVLGIGSDSGNTIYF | TGTGCCAGCAGTTTAGTAGGAGTTCTTGGAATCGGATCAGACTCTGGAAACACCATATATTTT
TRBJ1-3 | NA | NA | TRBV5-1 | CASSAGQPNSGNTIYF | TGCGCCAGCAGCGCCGGACAGCCAAACTCTGGAAACACCATATATTTT
TRBJ2-5 | many | NA | TRBV6-1 | CASSEAPLETQYF | TGTGCCAGCAGTGAAGCACCTCTTGAGACCCAGTACTTC
TRBJ1-1 | many | NA | TRBV7-3 | CASSLTGRVGTEAFF | TGTGCCAGCAGCTTAACGGGCAGGGTTGGCACTGAAGCTTTCTTT
TRBJ2-3 | many | NA | TRBV12-3/TRBV12-4 | CASSLIQADTQYF | TGTGCCAGCAGTTTAATACAGGCAGATACGCAGTATTTT
TRBJ2-3 | many | TRBD2 | TRBV7-2 | CASSSFGGGADTQYF | TGTGCCAGCAGCTCCTTCGGGGGAGGGGCAGATACGCAGTATTTT
TRBJ2-1 | few | NA | TRBV2 | CASSQDGGPGEQFF | TGTGCCAGCAGTCAAGATGGGGGCCCTGGTGAGCAGTTCTTC
TRBJ2-1 | NA | NA | TRBV6-1 | CASSSSPMSEQFF | TGTGCCAGCAGTTCCTCTCCGATGAGTGAGCAGTTCTTC
TRBJ2-1 | many | TRBD2 | TRBV20-1 | CSADGLAGTVISENEQFF | TGCAGTGCAGATGGACTAGCGGGAACGGTTATAAGCGAAAATGAGCAGTTCTTC
TRBJ1-1 | NA | NA | TRBV19 | CASSIESTEAFF | TGTGCCAGTAGTATAGAGAGCACTGAAGCTTTCTTT
TRBJ1-1 | many | TRBD1 | TRBV10-2 | CASSTGVGRVTEAFF | TGCGCCAGCAGTACAGGGGTCGGACGGGTCACTGAAGCTTTCTTT
TRBJ1-6 | few | NA | TRBV5-1 | CASSLEGNNSPLHF | TGCGCCAGCAGCTTGGAGGGGAACAATTCACCCCTCCACTTT
TRBJ1-1 | NA | NA | TRBV6-4 | CASSGHLGTEAFF | TGTGCCAGCAGTGGACATTTGGGGACTGAAGCTTTCTTT
TRBJ2-3 | few | NA | TRBV5-1 | CASSLEVPTDTQYF | TGCGCCAGCAGCTTGGAGGTCCCGACAGATACGCAGTATTTT
TRBJ2-5 | NA | TRBD2 | TRBV28 | CASTERGAPQETQYF | TGTGCCAGCACCGAGCGGGGGGCCCCCCAAGAGACCCAGTACTTC
TRBJ1-2 | many | NA | TRBV4-2 | CASSRPGLPLDGYTF | TGTGCCAGCAGCCGTCCGGGACTGCCGTTAGATGGCTACACCTTC
TRBJ1-2 | NA | TRBD1 | TRBV13 | CASSLGLYGQDSNYGYTF | TGTGCCAGCAGCTTAGGCCTGTATGGACAGGATTCTAACTATGGCTACACCTTC
TRBJ2-1 | few | TRBD2 | TRBV20-1 | CSARVRGAGGLDEQFF | TGCAGTGCTAGAGTACGGGGGGCGGGGGGGTTGGATGAGCAGTTCTTC
TRBJ1-1 | few | NA | TRBV20-1 | CSGRGENTEAFF | TGCAGTGGGCGAGGGGAGAACACTGAAGCTTTCTTT
TRBJ2-1 | many | TRBD2 | TRBV19 | CATILANGEQFF | TGTGCCACCATACTAGCGAATGGTGAGCAGTTCTTC
TRBJ2-3 | NA | TRBD2 | TRBV11-2 | CASSLSGGATDTQYF | TGTGCCAGCAGCTTAAGCGGGGGTGCCACAGATACGCAGTATTTT
TRBJ1-2 | many | NA | TRBV7-2 | CASSLTPDGTNYGYTF | TGTGCCAGCAGCTTAACCCCGGACGGGACTAACTATGGCTACACCTTC